A single sample is the source of the 13 T cell receptor beta chains below, sequenced in a study of identical twins. TCRdb processed the 5' RACE reads anew with MiXCR; each CDR3 protein has one entry. The data show about 210,000 distinct CDR3 sequences, with less than 10% seen just once and 5% to 6% held by the top ten. The sample consisted of memory (CD45RO+) T cells sorted from blood. These receptors were taken from a young woman in good health.

The genes are TRBV7-3 and TRBJ2-7; D is undetermined. Deletions cut 4 bases from V and 9 bases from J, with 13 bases between. Germline CDR1 reads SGHTA; CDR2 reads FQGTGA. The CDR3 contains 12 residues. The CDR3 protein is CASSSSSTGQYF. DNA for the CDR3: TGTGCCAGCAGCTCGTCATCCACCGGGCAGTACTTC.

This clonotype was observed a few times. The genes are TRBV5-1 and TRBJ2-6; D perhaps matches TRBD1 (6 bases). The V and J ends lost 2 bases and 3 bases respectively, with 9 bases between them. From germline, CDR1 is SGHRS and CDR2 YFSETQ. The CDR3 covers 15 residues. For the CDR3, the DNA is TGCGCCAGCAGCTTACAGGGCATTGGGGCCAACGTCCTGACTTTC. This gives the protein CASSLQGIGANVLTF.

This clonotype occurred a few times. The V and J genes are TRBV20-1 and TRBJ2-5; 8 nucleotides match TRBD2. The CDR3 consists of 14 residues. CDR1 and CDR2 (germline): DFQATT, SNEGSKA (reference sequence). V was clipped by 6 bases and J by 5 bases; unmatched bases: 11. The CDR3 reads CSARTQRETETQYF. The CDR3 coding sequence is TGCAGTGCCCGGACCCAGCGGGAGACGGAGACCCAGTACTTC.

This clonotype was detected a few times. The chain is built from TRBV27 and TRBJ2-1; D may be TRBD1 or TRBD2 (5 bases each). From germline, CDR1 is MNHEY and CDR2 SMNVEV (reference sequence). The CDR3 length is 16 residues. V dropped 9 bases and J dropped 8 bases, with 26 bases sitting between them. This CDR3 is CASGAGGQARLYEQFF. In DNA, the CDR3 is TGTGCCAGTGGGGCGGGCGGGCAGGCAAGGTTATATGAGCAGTTCTTC.

This clonotype has a count of ten or more. CDR3 in DNA: TGTGCCAGCAGCCCTTGGACTAGCGGGAGACAAAATGAGCAGTTCTTC. Protein: CASSPWTSGRQNEQFF. This chain connects TRBV21-1 to TRBJ2-1; the table's D call TRBD2 went unverified against the DNA. TRBV21-1 is a listed pseudogene. CDR3 size: 16 residues.

The rearrangement joins TRBV30 to TRBJ2-7; no clear D. Germline loops: CDR1 GTSNPN, CDR2 SVGIG (reference sequence). The germline V and J ends were trimmed by 5 bases and 2 bases, with 13 bases remaining between them. The CDR3 is made up of 13 amino acids. CDR3 coding DNA: TGTGCCTGGTCTAGAGGTGCTGCCTACGAGCAGTACTTC. Translating gives CAWSRGAAYEQYF.

This clonotype was detected a few times. The CDR3 loop is CASSQGLHNYGYTF. In DNA, the CDR3 is TGTGCCAGCAGCCAAGGGCTTCATAACTATGGCTACACCTTC. V and J are TRBV3-1 and TRBJ1-2; D is ambiguous. With 1 base removed from V and 1 base from J, the gap between germline ends came to 7 bases. This CDR3 is 14 amino acids long. Germline CDR1 is LGHDT and CDR2 is YNNKEL (reference sequence).

This clonotype showed up just a few times. The J gene is TRBJ2-1, the V gene TRBV7-9; a weak D match, TRBD2 (5 bases). Between the trimmed V and J ends, which lost 5 bases and 7 bases, there was a span of 21 bases. Germline lookup yields CDR1 SEHNR and CDR2 FQNEAQ (reference sequence). The CDR3 totals 16 residues. The CDR3 sequence is CASSGVRRLPHNEQFF. In DNA form, the CDR3 reads TGTGCCAGCAGCGGCGTCCGGAGGCTTCCACATAATGAGCAGTTCTTC.

The V gene is TRBV7-3, the J gene TRBJ2-1; D gene ambiguous. Germline V gene lookup returns CDR1 SGHTA and CDR2 FQGTGA. The CDR3 has 13 amino acids. With 4 bases removed from V and 10 bases from J, the gap between germline ends came to 14 bases. The CDR3 here is CASSSSALEEQFF. The CDR3 bases are TGTGCCAGCAGCTCATCGGCCTTGGAAGAGCAGTTCTTC.

The rearrangement links TRBV4-3 to TRBJ2-5, with TRBD2 identical over 11 bases. The CDR3 length is 16 residues. Germline CDR1 is LGHNA and CDR2 is YSLEER. The V segment lost 0 bases and the J segment 4 bases; nucleotides outside the gene matches: 4. CDR3 coding DNA: TGCGCCAGCAGCCAAGACACCGGGACTAGCGGAGAGACCCAGTACTTC. Its translation is CASSQDTGTSGETQYF.

This clonotype has more than one count but fewer than ten. The chain has TRBV12-3 or TRBV12-4 and TRBJ2-2, with D hard to call. This CDR3 has 17 residues. With 3 bases removed from V and 5 bases from J, the gap between germline ends came to 19 bases. DNA of the CDR3: TGTGCCAGCAGTTTTGCCTCAGCTATTATGGGGACCGGGGAGCTGTTTTTT. The encoded protein is CASSFASAIMGTGELFF.

The V gene is TRBV5-5, the J gene TRBJ2-1; D remains unclear. Per germline, CDR1 SGHKS and CDR2 YYEKEE (reference sequence). The ends were cut back, 0 bases at V and 10 bases at J, with 8 bases in the middle. The CDR3 has 12 amino acids. CDR3 DNA sequence: TGTGCCAGCAGCTTGGACTATTACGAGCAGTTCTTC. It encodes CASSLDYYEQFF.

This clonotype was recorded a few times. The chain combines TRBV9 with TRBJ2-7, with 8 bases identical to TRBD2. The CDR3 is 16 amino acids. J gave up 4 bases and V 0 bases, and 9 bases lay outside the gene matches. The germline V gene has CDR1 SGDLS and CDR2 YYNGEE. CDR3 nucleotides: TGTGCCAGCAGCGTAGGACCCGCGGGACTAGTTTACGAGCAGTACTTC. This codes for CASSVGPAGLVYEQYF.